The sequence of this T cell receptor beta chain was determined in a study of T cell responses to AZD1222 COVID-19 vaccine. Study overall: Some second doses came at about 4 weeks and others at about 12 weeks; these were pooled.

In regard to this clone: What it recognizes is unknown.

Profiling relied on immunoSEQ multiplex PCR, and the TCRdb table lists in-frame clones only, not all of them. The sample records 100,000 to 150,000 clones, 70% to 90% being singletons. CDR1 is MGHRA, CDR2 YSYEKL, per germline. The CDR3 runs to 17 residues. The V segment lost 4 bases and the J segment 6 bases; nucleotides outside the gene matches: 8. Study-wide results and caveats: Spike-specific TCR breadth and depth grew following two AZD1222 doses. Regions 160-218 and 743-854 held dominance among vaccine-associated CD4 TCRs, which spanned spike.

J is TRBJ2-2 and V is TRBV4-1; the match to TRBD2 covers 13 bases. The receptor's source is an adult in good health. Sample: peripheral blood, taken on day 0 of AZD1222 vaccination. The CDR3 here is CASSPRTSGSWSGELFF. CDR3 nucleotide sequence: TGCGCCAGCAGCCCGCGGACTAGCGGGAGTTGGTCCGGGGAGCTGTTTTTT.